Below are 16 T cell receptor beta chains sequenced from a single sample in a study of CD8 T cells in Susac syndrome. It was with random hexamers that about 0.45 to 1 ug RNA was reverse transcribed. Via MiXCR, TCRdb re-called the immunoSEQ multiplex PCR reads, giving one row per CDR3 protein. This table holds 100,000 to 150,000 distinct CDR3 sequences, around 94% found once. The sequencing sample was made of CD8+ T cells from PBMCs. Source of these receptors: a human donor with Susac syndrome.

The chain's CDR3 is CASSLPQVVRGRTMNTEAFF. The CDR3 DNA sequence: TGCGCCAGCAGCTTGCCCCAAGTGGTGAGGGGACGAACAATGAACACTGAAGCTTTCTTT. The chain has TRBV5-1 and TRBJ1-1; perhaps TRBD1 as D (5 bases). Trimming cost V 1 base and J 0 bases, with 25 bases left between them. This CDR3 is 20 amino acids long. Germline V gene lookup returns CDR1 SGHRS and CDR2 YFSETQ.

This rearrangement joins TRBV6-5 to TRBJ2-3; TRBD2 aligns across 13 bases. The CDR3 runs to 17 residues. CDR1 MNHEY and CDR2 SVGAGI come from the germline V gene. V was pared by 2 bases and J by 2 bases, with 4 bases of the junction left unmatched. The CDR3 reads CASSYPTSGGTTDTQYF. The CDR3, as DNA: TGTGCCAGCAGTTACCCGACTAGCGGGGGGACCACAGATACGCAGTATTTT.

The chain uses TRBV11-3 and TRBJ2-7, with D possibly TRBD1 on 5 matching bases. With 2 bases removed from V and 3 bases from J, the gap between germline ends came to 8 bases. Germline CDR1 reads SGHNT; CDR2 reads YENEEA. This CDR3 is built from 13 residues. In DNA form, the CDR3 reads TGTGCCAGCAGCTTAAGAGGACACTACGAGCAGTACTTC. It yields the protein CASSLRGHYEQYF.

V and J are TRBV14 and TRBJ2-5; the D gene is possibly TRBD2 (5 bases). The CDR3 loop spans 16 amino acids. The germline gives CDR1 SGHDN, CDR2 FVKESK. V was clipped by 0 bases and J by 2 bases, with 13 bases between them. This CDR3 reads CASSQDLFPGQETQYF. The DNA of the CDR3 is TGTGCCAGCAGCCAAGACCTCTTTCCGGGACAAGAGACCCAGTACTTC.

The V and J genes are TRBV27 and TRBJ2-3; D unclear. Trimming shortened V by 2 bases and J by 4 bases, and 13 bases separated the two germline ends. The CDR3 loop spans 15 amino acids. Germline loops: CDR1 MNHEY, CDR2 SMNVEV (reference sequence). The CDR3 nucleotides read TGTGCCAGCAGTTTAAGTCCTAGTTATGCAGATACGCAGTATTTT. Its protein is CASSLSPSYADTQYF.

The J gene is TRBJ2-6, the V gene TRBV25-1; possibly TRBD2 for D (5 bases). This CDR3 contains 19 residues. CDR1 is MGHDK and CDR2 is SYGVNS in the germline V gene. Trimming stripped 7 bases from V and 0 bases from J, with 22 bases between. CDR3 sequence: CASTMGRFEGGSGANVLTF. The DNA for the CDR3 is TGTGCCAGCACCATGGGCAGGTTCGAGGGCGGCTCTGGGGCCAACGTCCTGACTTTC.

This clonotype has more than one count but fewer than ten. This CDR3 is CASSQGGTEAFF. Here the CDR3 DNA reads TGTGCCAGTAGCCAGGGTGGCACTGAAGCTTTCTTT. V is TRBV19 and J is TRBJ1-1, with TRBD1 as a possible D gene (5 bases). The CDR3 is 12 amino acids. Germline lookup yields CDR1 LNHDA and CDR2 SQIVND (reference sequence). The germline V and J ends were trimmed by 6 bases and 4 bases, with 9 bases remaining between them.

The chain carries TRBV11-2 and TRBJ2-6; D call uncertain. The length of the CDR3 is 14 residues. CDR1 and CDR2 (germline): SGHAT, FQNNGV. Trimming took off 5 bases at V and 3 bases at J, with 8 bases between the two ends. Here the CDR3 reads CASSEVGGANVLTF. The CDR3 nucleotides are TGTGCCAGCAGCGAAGTAGGTGGGGCCAACGTCCTGACTTTC.

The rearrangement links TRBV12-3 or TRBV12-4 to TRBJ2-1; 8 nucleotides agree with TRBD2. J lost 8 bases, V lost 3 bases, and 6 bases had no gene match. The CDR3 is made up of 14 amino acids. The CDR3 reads CASSLGGGLHEQFF. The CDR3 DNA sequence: TGTGCCAGCAGTTTGGGCGGGGGGTTACATGAGCAGTTCTTC.

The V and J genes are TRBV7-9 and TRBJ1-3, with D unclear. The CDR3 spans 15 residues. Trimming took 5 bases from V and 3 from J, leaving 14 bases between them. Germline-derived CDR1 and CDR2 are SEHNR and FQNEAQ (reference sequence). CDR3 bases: TGTGCCAGCAGCCTCGTAACATCCATTGGAAACACCATATATTTT. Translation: CASSLVTSIGNTIYF.

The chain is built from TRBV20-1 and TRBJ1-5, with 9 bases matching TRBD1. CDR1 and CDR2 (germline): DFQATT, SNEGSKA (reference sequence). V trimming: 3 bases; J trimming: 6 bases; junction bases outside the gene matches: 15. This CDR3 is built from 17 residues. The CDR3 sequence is CSASEFGQGQGSQPQHF. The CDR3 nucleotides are TGCAGTGCTAGTGAATTTGGACAGGGGCAGGGGAGTCAGCCCCAGCATTTT.

CDR3 DNA sequence: TGTGCCAGCAGTTACTCTGAACAAGAGACCCAGTACTTC. As protein: CASSYSEQETQYF. The chain combines TRBV6-2 or TRBV6-3 with TRBJ2-5; D is uncertain. The ends were cut back, 0 bases at V and 2 bases at J, with 4 bases in the middle. Germline loops: CDR1 MNHEY, CDR2 SVGEGT. This CDR3 region has 13 residues.

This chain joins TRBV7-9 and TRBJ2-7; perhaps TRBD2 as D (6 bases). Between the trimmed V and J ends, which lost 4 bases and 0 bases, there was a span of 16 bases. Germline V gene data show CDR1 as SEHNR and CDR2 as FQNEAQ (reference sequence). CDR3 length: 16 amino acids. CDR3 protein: CASSSAGRISSYEQYF. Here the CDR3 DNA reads TGTGCCAGCAGCTCCGCGGGACGGATTAGCTCCTACGAGCAGTACTTC.

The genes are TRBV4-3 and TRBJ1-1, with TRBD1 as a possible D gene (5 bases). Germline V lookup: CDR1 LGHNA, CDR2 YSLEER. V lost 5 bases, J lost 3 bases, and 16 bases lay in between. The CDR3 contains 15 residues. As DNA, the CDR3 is TGCGCCAGCAGCGAGGAATTTTGGGGGGACACTGAAGCTTTCTTT. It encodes CASSEEFWGDTEAFF.

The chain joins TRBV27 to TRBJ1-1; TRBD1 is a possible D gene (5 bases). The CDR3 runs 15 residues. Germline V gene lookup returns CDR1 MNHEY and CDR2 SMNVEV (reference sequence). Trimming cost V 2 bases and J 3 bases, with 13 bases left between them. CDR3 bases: TGTGCCAGCAGTTTAAGGGGACGTCGAGACACTGAAGCTTTCTTT. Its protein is CASSLRGRRDTEAFF.

The CDR3 sequence: CASGAGVVAETQYF. The CDR3 DNA reads as TGTGCCAGCGGGGCCGGGGTTGTGGCGGAGACCCAGTACTTC. The chain recombines TRBV9 with TRBJ2-5; either TRBD1 or TRBD2 may fit D (5 bases each). Germline loops: CDR1 SGDLS, CDR2 YYNGEE. The CDR3 runs to 14 residues. Trimming stripped 7 bases from V and 5 bases from J, with 18 bases between. Filled out from reference TRBV9 and TRBJ2-5, the complete variable domain reads DSGVTQTPKHLITATGQRVTLRCSPRSGDLSVYWYQQSLDQGLQFLIQYYNGEERAKGNILERFSAQQFPDLHSELNLSSLELGDSALYFCASGAGVVAETQYFGPGTRLLVL.